This T cell receptor beta chain was identified during a study of sequential checkpoint blockade in melanoma. At the level of the study: Randomization was 1:1 between first-line nivolumab→ipilimumab and ipilimumab→nivolumab. Both treatment sequences were followed by maintenance nivolumab.

The CDR3 spans 19 residues. V trimming: 2 bases; J trimming: 6 bases; junction bases outside the gene matches: 15. Germline CDR1 SEHNR, CDR2 FQNEAQ (reference sequence). Clones were read by immunoSEQ multiplex PCR, and TCRdb kept only the in-frame ones, dropping some. The sample consists of over 10,000 clones, roughly four fifths of them appearing once. The treatment: randomized to nivolumab then ipilimumab (arm A) or the reverse (arm B). Patients had received no earlier DNA-damaging chemotherapy. Sorted cells were live CD3+CD8+, lacking CD19 and CD56, from PBMCs. The sample was CD8+ T cells sorted from blood (inferred from file names), taken from a patient given nivolumab and ipilimumab in sequence. This sequence joins TRBV7-9 and TRBJ2-1; TRBD2 agrees at 11 bases. The TCR sequence derives from a human donor with melanoma. CDR3 residues: CASSLLAQSLAGAGNEQFF. The CDR3, as DNA: TGTGCCAGCAGCTTACTTGCCCAATCACTAGCGGGGGCTGGCAATGAGCAGTTCTTC.